One and the same sample provided the 21 T cell receptor beta chains below, sequenced in a study of T cells in localized non-small cell lung cancer. Data came from immunoSEQ multiplex PCR; TCRdb stores just in-frame clones and leaves some out. The sample has 15,000 to 19,000 clones, roughly 86% seen once. The sequencing used peripheral blood mononuclear cells, collected before any cancer treatment. Every receptor here comes from a male donor at least 60 years old with stage II lung adenocarcinoma.

The chain couples TRBV6-5 to TRBJ2-7; D gene unclear. Trimming left V 6 bases short and J 3 bases short, with 12 bases between. The germline V gene has CDR1 MNHEY and CDR2 SVGAGI. The CDR3 runs 13 residues. CDR3 protein: CASSSPVVYEQYF. CDR3 DNA: TGTGCCAGCAGCAGCCCGGTCGTCTACGAGCAGTACTTC.

The rearrangement uses TRBV7-6 and TRBJ1-1; D uncertain. CDR3 size: 13 residues. In germline, CDR1 is SGHVS, CDR2 FNYEAQ. V was trimmed by 5 bases and J by 6 bases, leaving 13 bases between them. The CDR3 DNA reads TGTGCCAGCAGCCCGGTTGGGGAGGCTGAAGCTTTCTTT. Translation gives CASSPVGEAEAFF.

The chain uses TRBV29-1 and TRBJ2-2; D remains unclear. The CDR3 runs 14 residues. V was trimmed by 5 bases and J by 1 base, leaving 11 bases between them. Germline assignment: CDR1 SQVTM and CDR2 ANQGSEA. As DNA, the CDR3 is TGCAGCGTTCTGGGATACAGGAACACCGGGGAGCTGTTTTTT. Encoded protein: CSVLGYRNTGELFF.

The count of this clone is one. CDR3 loop: CASRDREYEQYF. The CDR3 nucleotides read TGCGCCAGCCGGGACAGGGAATACGAGCAGTACTTC. The rearrangement uses TRBV5-1 and TRBJ2-7; 9 bases line up with TRBD1. Germline CDR1 is SGHRS and CDR2 is YFSETQ. The CDR3 length is 12 residues. Germline trimming cut 7 bases from V and 4 bases from J; bases unmatched to any gene: 3.

The chain combines TRBV7-8 with TRBJ2-1; possible D gene TRBD2, 6 bases. Germline CDR1 is SGHVS and CDR2 is FQNEAQ. Trimming pared 7 bases from V and 0 bases from J, leaving 19 bases between. The CDR3 extends over 17 amino acids. For the CDR3, the DNA is TGTGCCAGCACTTTCTCCGGGACTTCGAGCTCCTACAATGAGCAGTTCTTC. Its translation is CASTFSGTSSSYNEQFF.

The rearrangement joins TRBV2 to TRBJ2-6; 7 bases align to TRBD1. The germline CDR1 and CDR2 sequences are SNHLY and FYNNEI. With V trimmed by 9 bases and J by 0 bases, 8 bases remained unmatched. The CDR3 spans 16 residues. CDR3: CARLTGRSSGANVLTF. CDR3 nucleotides: TGTGCCAGATTGACAGGGCGCTCCTCTGGGGCCAACGTCCTGACTTTC. The full variable domain, with the rest looked up from reference TRBV2 and TRBJ2-6, is EPEVTQTPSHQVTQMGQEVILRCVPISNHLYFYWYRQILGQKVEFLVSFYNNEISEKSEIFDDQFSVERPDGSNFTLKIRSTKLEDSAMYFCARLTGRSSGANVLTFGAGSRLTVL.

J is TRBJ1-1 and V is TRBV5-1; TRBD1 matches at 7 bases. V gave up 0 bases and J gave up 10 bases; unmatched junction bases: 6. This CDR3 comprises 13 residues. The germline V gene encodes CDR1 SGHRS and CDR2 YFSETQ. CDR3: CASSLDRGGVAFF. In DNA form, the CDR3 reads TGCGCCAGCAGCTTGGACAGGGGAGGAGTAGCTTTCTTT.

The gene calls are TRBV7-9 and TRBJ2-7, with a weak D call TRBD2 (6 bases). This CDR3 is built from 14 residues. The ends were cut back, 5 bases at V and 3 bases at J, with 14 bases in the middle. Per the germline V gene, CDR1 is SEHNR and CDR2 is FQNEAQ (reference sequence). The CDR3 sequence: CASSPRDWRYEQYF. For the CDR3, the DNA is TGTGCCAGCAGCCCAAGGGACTGGCGCTACGAGCAGTACTTC.

The rearrangement uses TRBV18 and TRBJ1-1; no reliable D call. Trimming pared 5 bases from V and 1 base from J, leaving 14 bases between. The CDR3 is 15 amino acids. The V gene's germline CDR1 is KGHSH and CDR2 LQKENI. As DNA, the CDR3 is TGTGCCAGCTCAAGCCGGGAGCTAGGGAACACTGAAGCTTTCTTT. Residues: CASSSRELGNTEAFF.

The chain uses TRBV28 and TRBJ1-1, with TRBD1 matching over 9 bases. The V gene's germline CDR1 is MDHEN and CDR2 SYDVKM. With V trimmed by 2 bases and J by 4 bases, 8 bases remained unmatched. This CDR3 is 16 amino acids long. The CDR3 region is CASSLRQGVGVTEAFF. The CDR3 bases are TGTGCCAGCAGTTTAAGACAGGGGGTAGGTGTCACTGAAGCTTTCTTT.

V gene TRBV11-2 combines with J gene TRBJ2-7, with 7 bases fitting TRBD1. Germline V CDR1 and CDR2: SGHAT, FQNNGV. The V gene end was trimmed by 3 bases and the J gene end by 3 bases; junction bases not matched to a gene: 11. This CDR3 has 16 amino acids. The CDR3 bases are TGTGCCAGCAGCTTGTATCGAGGACAGGAGTTCTACGAGCAGTACTTC. It codes for CASSLYRGQEFYEQYF. The full variable domain, in which reference TRBV11-2 and TRBJ2-7 provide the parts outside the CDR3, is EAGVAQSPRYKIIEKRQSVAFWCNPISGHATLYWYQQILGQGPKLLIQFQNNGVVDDSQLPKDRFSAERLKGVDSTLKIQPAKLEDSAVYLCASSLYRGQEFYEQYFGPGTRLTVT.

This chain links TRBV4-3 with TRBJ1-2; TRBD1 aligns across 11 bases. The CDR3 contains 20 residues. The junction had 16 bases not matched to a gene; V was cut back by 0 bases and J by 4 bases. In germline, CDR1 is LGHNA, CDR2 YSLEER. The CDR3 here is CASSQEGGGGQGAHGYGYTF. The DNA for the CDR3 is TGCGCCAGCAGCCAAGAAGGGGGAGGCGGACAGGGGGCGCACGGCTATGGCTACACCTTC.

The chain has TRBV6-1 and TRBJ1-2; D not resolved. V shed 8 bases and J shed 5 bases, with 15 bases lying between them. The CDR3 covers 13 residues. Germline CDR1 is MNHNS and CDR2 is SASEGT. CDR3 DNA sequence: TGTGCCAGCCCCGGACGGAGTTATTATGGCTACACCTTC. This translates into CASPGRSYYGYTF.

This clone came up once. The chain has TRBV6-5 and TRBJ1-5; the D gene is possibly TRBD1 (5 bases). Germline assignment: CDR1 MNHEY and CDR2 SVGAGI. The CDR3 runs to 14 residues. The V end lost 2 bases, the J end lost 7 bases, and 12 bases lay between the germline ends. CDR3 DNA sequence: TGTGCCAGCAGTTACCGTCAGGGCGGGCAGCCCCAGCATTTT. Translation: CASSYRQGGQPQHF.

The rearrangement joins TRBV6-5 to TRBJ1-1; D ambiguous. Per germline, CDR1 MNHEY and CDR2 SVGAGI. The CDR3 runs 15 residues. V was pared by 7 bases and J by 0 bases, with 15 bases between. The CDR3 DNA follows: TGTGCCAGCACCCGAGCAGGCCGGGTGAACACTGAAGCTTTCTTT. Translated, it gives CASTRAGRVNTEAFF.

The V gene is TRBV9, the J gene TRBJ2-6; the D is unclear. CDR1 is SGDLS and CDR2 is YYNGEE in the germline V gene. This CDR3 comprises 13 residues. The germline V and J ends were trimmed by 3 bases and 6 bases, with 7 bases remaining between them. The CDR3 DNA is TGTGCCAGCAGCGCCACTAAGGCCAACGTCCTGACTTTC. Translating it yields CASSATKANVLTF.

V is TRBV6-1 and J is TRBJ2-7; D perhaps matches TRBD2 (5 bases). The V gene lost 9 bases and the J gene lost 6 bases, with 18 bases spanning the gap. The CDR3 is made up of 13 amino acids. The germline V gene has CDR1 MNHNS and CDR2 SASEGT. CDR3 amino acids: CASAAPPAGEQYF. The CDR3 DNA reads TGTGCCAGTGCCGCACCCCCTGCGGGCGAGCAGTACTTC.

V gene TRBV5-6 combines with J gene TRBJ1-5, with D perhaps matching TRBD1 (6 bases). Trimming cost V 4 bases and J 4 bases, with 18 bases left between them. This CDR3 is built from 16 residues. The germline CDR1 and CDR2 sequences are SGHDT and YYEEEE. The CDR3 bases are TGTGCCAGCAGCCCCCGGGGGGCAGGGGTTAATCAGCCCCAGCATTTT. Translation: CASSPRGAGVNQPQHF.

This rearrangement joins TRBV9 to TRBJ1-2; tentatively, D is TRBD1 (5 bases). Per germline, CDR1 SGDLS and CDR2 YYNGEE. The V end was cut by 2 bases, the J end by 4 bases, with 12 bases between. The CDR3 loop spans 14 amino acids. DNA for the CDR3: TGTGCCAGCAGCGTCGGGGGGGGAGCCTATGGCTACACCTTC. It is translated as CASSVGGGAYGYTF.

This chain uses TRBV29-1 with TRBJ1-5; D call uncertain. The germline V gene has CDR1 SQVTM and CDR2 ANQGSEA. V lost 4 bases, J lost 2 bases, and 6 bases lay in between. This CDR3 comprises 12 residues. The CDR3 spells CSVGTGNQPQHF. DNA for the CDR3: TGCAGCGTTGGCACGGGCAATCAGCCCCAGCATTTT.

J is TRBJ2-7 and V is TRBV6-6; the D is unclear. The CDR3 covers 13 residues. The V gene lost 7 bases and the J gene lost 3 bases, with 13 bases spanning the gap. Germline CDR1 is MNHNY and CDR2 is SVGAGI (reference sequence). CDR3 bases: TGTGCCAGCAAGGACGGCAGAAACTACGAGCAGTACTTC. As protein: CASKDGRNYEQYF.